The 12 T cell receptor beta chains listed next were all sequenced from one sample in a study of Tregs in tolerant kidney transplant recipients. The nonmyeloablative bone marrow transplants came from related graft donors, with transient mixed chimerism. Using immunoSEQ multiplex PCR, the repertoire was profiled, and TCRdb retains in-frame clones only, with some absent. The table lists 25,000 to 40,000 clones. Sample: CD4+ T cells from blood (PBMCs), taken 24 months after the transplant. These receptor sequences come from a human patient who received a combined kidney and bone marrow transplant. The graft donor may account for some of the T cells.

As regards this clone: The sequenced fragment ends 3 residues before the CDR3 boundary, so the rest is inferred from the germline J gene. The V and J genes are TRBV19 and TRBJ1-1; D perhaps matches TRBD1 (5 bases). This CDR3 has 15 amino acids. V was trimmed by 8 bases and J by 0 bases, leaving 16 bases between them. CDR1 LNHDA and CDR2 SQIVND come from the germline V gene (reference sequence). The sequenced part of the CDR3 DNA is TGTGCCAGTGGCCCTACAGGTACTATGAACACTGAA. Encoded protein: CASGPTGTMNTE. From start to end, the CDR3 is CASGPTGTMNTEAFF.

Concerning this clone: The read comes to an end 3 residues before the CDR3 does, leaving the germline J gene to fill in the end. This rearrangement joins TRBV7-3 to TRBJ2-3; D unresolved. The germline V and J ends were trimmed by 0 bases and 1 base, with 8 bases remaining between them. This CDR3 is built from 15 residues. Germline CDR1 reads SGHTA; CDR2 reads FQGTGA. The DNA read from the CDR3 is TGTGCCAGCAGCTTAACGGCAGGCCGCACAGATACG. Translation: CASSLTAGRTDT. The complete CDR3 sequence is CASSLTAGRTDTQYF.

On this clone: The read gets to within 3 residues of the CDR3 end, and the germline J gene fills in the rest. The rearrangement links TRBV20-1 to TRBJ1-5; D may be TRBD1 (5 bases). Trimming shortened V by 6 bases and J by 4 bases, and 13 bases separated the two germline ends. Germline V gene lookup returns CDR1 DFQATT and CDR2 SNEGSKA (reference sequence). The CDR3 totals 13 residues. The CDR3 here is CSALTDGNQPQHF. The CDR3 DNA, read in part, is TGCAGTGCACTGACAGACGGGAATCAGCCC.

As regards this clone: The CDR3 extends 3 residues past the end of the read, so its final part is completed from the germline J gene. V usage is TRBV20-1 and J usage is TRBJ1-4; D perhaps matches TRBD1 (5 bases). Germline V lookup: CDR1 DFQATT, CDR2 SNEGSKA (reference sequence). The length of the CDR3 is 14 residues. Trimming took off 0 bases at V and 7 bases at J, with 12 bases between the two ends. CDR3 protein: CSAREPDSIEKLFF. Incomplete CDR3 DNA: TGCAGTGCTAGAGAACCAGACAGTATTGAAAAA.

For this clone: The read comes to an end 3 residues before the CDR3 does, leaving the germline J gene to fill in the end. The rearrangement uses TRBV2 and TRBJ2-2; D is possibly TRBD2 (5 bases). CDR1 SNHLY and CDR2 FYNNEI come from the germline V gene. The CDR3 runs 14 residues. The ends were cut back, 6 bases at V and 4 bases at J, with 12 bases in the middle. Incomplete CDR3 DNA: TGTGCCAGCAGCGTGAGGGCCGGCACCGGGGAG. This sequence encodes CASSVRAGTGE. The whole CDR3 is CASSVRAGTGELFF.

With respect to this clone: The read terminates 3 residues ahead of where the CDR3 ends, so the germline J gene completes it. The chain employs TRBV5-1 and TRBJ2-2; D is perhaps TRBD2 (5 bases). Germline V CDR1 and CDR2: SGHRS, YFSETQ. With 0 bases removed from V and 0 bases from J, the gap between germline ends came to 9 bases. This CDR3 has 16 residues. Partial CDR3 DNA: TGCGCCAGCAGCTTGGCCCAACTAGCGAACACCGGGGAG. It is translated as CASSLAQLANTGE. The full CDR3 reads CASSLAQLANTGELFF. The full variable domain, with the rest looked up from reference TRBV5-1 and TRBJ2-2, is KAGVTQTPRYLIKTRGQQVTLSCSPISGHRSVSWYQQTPGQGLQFLFEYFSETQRNKGNFPGRFSGRQFSNSRSEMNVSTLELGDSALYLCASSLAQLANTGELFFGEGSRLTVL.

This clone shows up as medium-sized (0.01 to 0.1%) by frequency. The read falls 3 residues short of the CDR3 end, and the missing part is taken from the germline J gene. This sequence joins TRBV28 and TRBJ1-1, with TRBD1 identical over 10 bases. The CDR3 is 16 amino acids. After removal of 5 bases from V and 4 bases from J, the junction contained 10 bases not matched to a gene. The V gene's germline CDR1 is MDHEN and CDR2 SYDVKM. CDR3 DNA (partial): TGTGCCAGCAGTCCCGGGACAGGGGCCATGAGCACTGAA. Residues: CASSPGTGAMSTE. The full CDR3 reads CASSPGTGAMSTEAFF. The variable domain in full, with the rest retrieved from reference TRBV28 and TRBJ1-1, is DVKVTQSSRYLVKRTGEKVFLECVQDMDHENMFWYRQDPGLGLRLIYFSYDVKMKEKGDIPEGYSVSREKKERFSLILESASTNQTSMYLCASSPGTGAMSTEAFFGQGTRLTVV.

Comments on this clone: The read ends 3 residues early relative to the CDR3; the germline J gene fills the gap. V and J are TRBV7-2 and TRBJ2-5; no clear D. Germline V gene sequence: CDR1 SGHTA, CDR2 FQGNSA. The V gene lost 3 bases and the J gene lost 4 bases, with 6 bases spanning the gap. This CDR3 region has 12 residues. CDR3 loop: CASSFFVETQYF. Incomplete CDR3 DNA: TGTGCCAGCAGCTTTTTCGTAGAGACC.

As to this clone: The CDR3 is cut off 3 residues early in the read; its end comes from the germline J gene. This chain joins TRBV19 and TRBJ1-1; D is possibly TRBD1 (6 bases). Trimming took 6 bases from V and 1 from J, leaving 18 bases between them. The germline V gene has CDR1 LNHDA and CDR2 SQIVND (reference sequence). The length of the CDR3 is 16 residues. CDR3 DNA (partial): TGTGCCAGTAGCTCCCTGGCGGGCAGGGGGAACACTGAA. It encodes CASSSLAGRGNTE. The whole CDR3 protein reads CASSSLAGRGNTEAFF.

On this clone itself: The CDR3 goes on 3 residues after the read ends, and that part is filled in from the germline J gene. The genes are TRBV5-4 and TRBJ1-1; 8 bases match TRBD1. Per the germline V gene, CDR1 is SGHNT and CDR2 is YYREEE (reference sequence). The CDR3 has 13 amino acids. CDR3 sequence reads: CASSGYRGEEAFF. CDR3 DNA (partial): TGTGCCAGCAGCGGATACAGGGGGGAGGAA.

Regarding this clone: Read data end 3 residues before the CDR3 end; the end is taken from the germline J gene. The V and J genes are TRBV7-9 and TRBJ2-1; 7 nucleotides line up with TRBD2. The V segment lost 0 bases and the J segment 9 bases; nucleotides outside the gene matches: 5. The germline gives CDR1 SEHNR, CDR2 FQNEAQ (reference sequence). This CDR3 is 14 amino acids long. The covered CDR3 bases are TGTGCCAGCAGCTTAGCAGGACTAGATGGTGAG. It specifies CASSLAGLDGE. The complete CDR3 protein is CASSLAGLDGEQFF.

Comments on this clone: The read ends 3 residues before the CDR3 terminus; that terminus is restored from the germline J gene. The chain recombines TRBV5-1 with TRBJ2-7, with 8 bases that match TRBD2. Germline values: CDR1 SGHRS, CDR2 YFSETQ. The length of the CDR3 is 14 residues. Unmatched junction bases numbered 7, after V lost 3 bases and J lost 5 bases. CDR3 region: CASSSGAGANEQYF. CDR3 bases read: TGCGCCAGCAGCTCCGGAGCGGGAGCGAACGAG.